This entry is about one T cell receptor beta chain. These data originate in a study of blood T cell repertoires in COVID-19. Across the whole study: T cells, B-cell-depleted T cells, or PBMCs provided the cDNA or gDNA that served as material.

Enrolment of Seattle patients took place during active infection, and they were followed longitudinally. The V end was cut by 8 bases, the J end by 0 bases, with 17 bases between. The CDR3 runs 17 residues. CDR1 and CDR2 from the germline V gene are SNHLY and FYNNEI. TCRdb's copy holds only in-frame clones and misses some; the assay was immunoSEQ multiplex PCR. The sample has more than 85,000 clones; approximately 90% are singletons. This receptor was identified in a human donor with COVID-19, enrolled during active disease. The donor label of this sample is uncertain. This sequence joins TRBV2 and TRBJ1-6; the D is unclear. The specimen sequenced was peripheral blood. CDR3 coding DNA: TGTGCCAGCCTCAAAGGCAGGCTCAGCTCCTATAATTCACCCCTCCACTTT. Encoded protein: CASLKGRLSSYNSPLHF.